What follows are 18 T cell receptor beta chains derived from one specimen sequenced in a study of radiation and T cells in renal cell carcinoma. The repertoire was sequenced with immunoSEQ multiplex PCR; TCRdb's copy has only in-frame clones and lacks some. Among some 50,000 clones listed, roughly four fifths were seen once. Time point of the sample: baseline pretreatment blood. The treatment: 15 Gy SBRT to primary tumor, nephrectomy 4 weeks later. The sample consisted of blood, taken from a patient whose treatment included radiotherapy and nephrectomy. The receptor set was obtained from a woman in her 70s with renal cell carcinoma.

The genes are TRBV2 and TRBJ2-7, with D maybe TRBD2 (6 bases). The CDR3 length is 17 residues. The germline V gene encodes CDR1 SNHLY and CDR2 FYNNEI. V lost 1 base and J lost 3, with 19 bases in between. The CDR3 sequence is CASSEVVAVGPSYEQYF. Here the CDR3 DNA reads TGTGCCAGCAGTGAAGTGGTAGCGGTCGGCCCTAGCTACGAGCAGTACTTC. Supplemented by reference TRBV2 and TRBJ2-7, the full variable domain reads EPEVTQTPSHQVTQMGQEVILRCVPISNHLYFYWYRQILGQKVEFLVSFYNNEISEKSEIFDDQFSVERPDGSNFTLKIRSTKLEDSAMYFCASSEVVAVGPSYEQYFGPGTRLTVT.

V gene TRBV7-2 combines with J gene TRBJ2-3; D call uncertain. CDR1 is SGHTA, CDR2 FQGNSA, per germline. With 0 bases removed from V and 4 bases from J, the gap between germline ends came to 8 bases. There are 14 residues in the CDR3. The CDR3 protein is CASSLASFSDTQYF. As DNA, the CDR3 is TGTGCCAGCAGCTTAGCCAGTTTCTCAGATACGCAGTATTTT.

The sample holds one count of this clone. The chain recombines TRBV5-4 with TRBJ2-2; the D gene is possibly TRBD2 (6 bases). The germline CDR1 and CDR2 sequences are SGHNT and YYREEE (reference sequence). The CDR3 sequence is 16 residues long. V lost 4 bases and J 0 bases, leaving 13 bases between the germline ends. CDR3 DNA: TGTGCCAGCAGCCGACGGGGAGGAACGAACACCGGGGAGCTGTTTTTT. Translating gives CASSRRGGTNTGELFF.

This clone was counted a single time. CDR3 DNA sequence: TGTGCCAGCAGCGTACAGGGAGGAGGGACTGAAGCTTTCTTT. Translated, it gives CASSVQGGGTEAFF. The chain uses TRBV7-2 and TRBJ1-1; D possibly corresponds to TRBD1 (6 bases). CDR1 is SGHTA, CDR2 FQGNSA, per germline. The V end lost 5 bases, the J end lost 5 bases, and 15 bases lay between the germline ends. This CDR3 is built from 14 residues.

The chain is built from TRBV4-3 and TRBJ2-3; D remains unclear. This CDR3 comprises 13 residues. CDR1 is LGHNA and CDR2 is YSLEER in the germline V gene. V was pared by 1 base and J by 6 bases, with 8 bases between. This CDR3 is CASSQVGADTQYF. The CDR3 bases are TGCGCCAGCAGCCAAGTCGGAGCGGATACGCAGTATTTT.

The chain combines TRBV9 with TRBJ2-7; a possible D gene is TRBD1 (6 bases). Germline V gives CDR1 SGDLS, CDR2 YYNGEE. The CDR3 consists of 15 residues. Trimming took off 2 bases at V and 1 base at J, with 13 bases between the two ends. The CDR3 DNA reads TGTGCCAGCAGCGTGGATATCGGACAGTCCTACGAGCAGTACTTC. It translates to CASSVDIGQSYEQYF.

V and J are TRBV19 and TRBJ1-6; possible D gene TRBD1, 6 bases. Trimming removed 4 bases at V and 6 bases at J, with 16 bases between. This CDR3 has 16 amino acids. Per germline, CDR1 LNHDA and CDR2 SQIVND (reference sequence). This CDR3 is CASSTISGTPNSPLHF. As DNA, the CDR3 is TGTGCCAGTAGTACAATCTCCGGGACACCTAATTCACCCCTCCACTTT.

V is TRBV11-2 and J is TRBJ1-2, with TRBD1 identical over 7 bases. After removal of 5 bases from V and 5 bases from J, the junction contained 5 bases not matched to a gene. CDR3 length: 13 residues. Germline V gene lookup returns CDR1 SGHAT and CDR2 FQNNGV. DNA of the CDR3: TGTGCCAGCAGCCTGGGGACAGCTTATGGCTACACCTTC. It is translated as CASSLGTAYGYTF.

Here the CDR3 DNA reads TGTGCCAGCAGCCGGGACACCTATTCTGGAAACACCATATATTTT. The encoded protein is CASSRDTYSGNTIYF. This rearrangement joins TRBV5-5 to TRBJ1-3; tentatively, D is TRBD1 (6 bases). The CDR3 totals 15 residues. Germline CDR1 and CDR2: SGHKS and YYEKEE (reference sequence). Deletions cut 4 bases from V and 1 base from J, with 12 bases between.

The chain employs TRBV5-4 and TRBJ2-3, with 10 bases identical to TRBD1. This CDR3 region has 16 residues. V was clipped by 4 bases and J by 2 bases; unmatched bases: 7. CDR1 is SGHNT, CDR2 YYREEE, per germline (reference sequence). CDR3 sequence (DNA): TGTGCCAGCAGCCCAGGGGGACAGGGGAACACAGATACGCAGTATTTT. Residues: CASSPGGQGNTDTQYF.

The chain carries TRBV6-1 and TRBJ1-1, with D possibly matching TRBD1 (6 bases). V lost 7 bases to trimming and J lost 3 bases, with 15 bases between them. Germline CDR1 and CDR2: MNHNS and SASEGT. The CDR3 has 14 residues. The CDR3 DNA is TGTGCCAGCACCTCCGGGACACCGGACACTGAAGCTTTCTTT. This translates into CASTSGTPDTEAFF.

CDR3 region: CASGSRDQSNEQFF. Written as DNA, the CDR3 is TGTGCTAGTGGTTCCCGGGACCAAAGTAATGAGCAGTTCTTC. The chain couples TRBV12-5 to TRBJ2-1; D tentatively reads TRBD1 or TRBD2 (5 bases each). Germline CDR1 is LGHNT and CDR2 is FRNRAP. CDR3 size: 14 residues. Trimming shortened V by 4 bases and J by 7 bases, and 14 bases separated the two germline ends.

This chain uses TRBV5-1 with TRBJ1-4; 8 bases align to TRBD1. The germline CDR1 and CDR2 sequences are SGHRS and YFSETQ. The CDR3 sequence is 15 residues long. V gave up 0 bases and J gave up 3 bases; unmatched junction bases: 1. The CDR3 DNA reads TGCGCCAGCAGCTTGGCGGGACAGGCTAATGAAAAACTGTTTTTT. This translates into CASSLAGQANEKLFF.

This clone was observed a few times. The chain combines TRBV13 with TRBJ2-2; D possibly matches TRBD1 or TRBD2 (5 bases each). Trimming removed 1 base at V and 4 bases at J, with 10 bases between. CDR1 and CDR2 (germline): PRHDT, FYEKMQ (reference sequence). The CDR3 spans 15 residues. CDR3 sequence reads: CASSLVPGTTGELFF. The CDR3 region has the DNA TGTGCCAGCAGCTTAGTTCCGGGGACCACCGGGGAGCTGTTTTTT.

The chain employs TRBV5-6 and TRBJ1-1, with D unresolved. Germline V gene sequence: CDR1 SGHDT, CDR2 YYEEEE. This CDR3 contains 14 residues. Trimming stripped 4 bases from V and 0 bases from J, with 10 bases between. The CDR3 nucleotides are TGTGCCAGCAGCCCAGGACTGATGAACACTGAAGCTTTCTTT. This encodes CASSPGLMNTEAFF.

V and J are TRBV19 and TRBJ2-4; 7 bases match TRBD1. This CDR3 is 14 amino acids long. The germline V gene encodes CDR1 LNHDA and CDR2 SQIVND (reference sequence). V was clipped by 5 bases and J by 15 bases; unmatched bases: 16. The CDR3 loop reads CASSPTGTALPPYF. The CDR3 coding sequence is TGTGCCAGTAGTCCCACCGGGACAGCCCTTCCTCCGTACTTC.

The V gene is TRBV29-1, the J gene TRBJ1-3; 7 bases match TRBD1. J lost 5 bases, V lost 0 bases, and 7 bases had no gene match. CDR1 and CDR2 from the germline V gene are SQVTM and ANQGSEA. The CDR3 has 15 residues. The CDR3 protein is CSVEDYRGGRNTIYF. CDR3 nucleotide sequence: TGCAGCGTTGAAGATTACAGGGGAGGCAGAAACACCATATATTTT.

The chain employs TRBV7-9 and TRBJ2-7; D might be TRBD1 (6 bases). The V and J ends lost 4 bases and 9 bases respectively, with 13 bases between them. The CDR3 consists of 12 residues. Looked up from germline, CDR1 is SEHNR and CDR2 is FQNEAQ (reference sequence). The DNA for the CDR3 is TGTGCCAGCAGCTCGACAGGTCCAGGGCAGTACTTC. Residues: CASSSTGPGQYF.